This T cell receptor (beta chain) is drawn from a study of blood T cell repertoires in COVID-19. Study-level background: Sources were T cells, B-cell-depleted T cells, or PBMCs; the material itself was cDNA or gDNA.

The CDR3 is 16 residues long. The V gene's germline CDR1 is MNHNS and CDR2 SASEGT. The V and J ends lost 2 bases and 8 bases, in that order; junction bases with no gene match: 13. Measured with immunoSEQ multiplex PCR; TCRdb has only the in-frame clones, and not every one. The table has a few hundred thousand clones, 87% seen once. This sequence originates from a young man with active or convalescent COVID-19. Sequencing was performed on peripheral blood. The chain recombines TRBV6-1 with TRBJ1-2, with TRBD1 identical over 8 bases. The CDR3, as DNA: TGTGCCAGCAGTGAAAGGGACAGGCTCCATCCTAGCGGCTACACCTTC. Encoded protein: CASSERDRLHPSGYTF.